This T cell receptor (beta chain) was sequenced for a study of T cells in localized non-small cell lung cancer. Assay used: immunoSEQ multiplex PCR; TCRdb lists only in-frame clones, some missing. The sample contains about 59,000 clones, more than 85% of which appear only once. Points on this clone: As yet, its antigen is unknown.

General study results and limits: Heterogeneity cannot be ruled out, as sequencing used one tumor region only. Adjacent lung tissue had a median roughly 52 of the top 100 clones found in the tumor. Uninvolved adjacent lung showed higher T cell clonality than tumor.

The TCR sequence derives from a man aged 35 to 70 with stage I lung adenocarcinoma. The sample in question was peripheral blood, obtained before any cancer treatment.

The CDR3 DNA follows: TGCGCCAGCAGGGGGGAGGTAGTGTCCACTGAAGCTTTCTTT. This encodes CASRGEVVSTEAFF. The chain joins TRBV5-1 to TRBJ1-1; D possibly corresponds to TRBD1 (5 bases). Germline CDR1 SGHRS, CDR2 YFSETQ. The CDR3 runs 14 residues. The V gene lost 5 bases and the J gene lost 4 bases, with 15 bases spanning the gap.